This T cell receptor (beta chain) was observed in a study of T-cell reconstitution after alpha-beta-depleted transplantation in children. Study-wide points: Where alpha-beta T cells came from about two months after transplant was reportedly several hundred expanded graft clones.

The CDR3 is 14 residues long. Trimming stripped 7 bases from V and 7 bases from J, with 17 bases between. As it was prepared, the TCRbeta library received unique molecular identifiers. TCRdb reprocessed the PCR reads via MiXCR and lists one record per CDR3 protein. The repertoire holds hundreds of thousands of distinct CDR3 sequences, with about 12% as singletons. This clonotype has just one count. Its target is not known. Source: PBMCs, taken before TCRalphabeta/CD19-depleted stem cell transplant. This TCR came from a girl aged 2 to 10 with congenital amegakaryocytic thrombocytopenia, due to receive a stem cell transplant. The chain uses TRBV12-3 or TRBV12-4 and TRBJ1-5; D unclear. The CDR3 bases are TGTGCCAGCACCCTTTCCCTCTCCGGACAGCCCCAGCATTTT. Its protein product is CASTLSLSGQPQHF.